This TCR beta chain was found in a study of human T cells and chemical hapten exposure. Across the whole study: Small pooled library volume differences chiefly drove per-sample TCR yield variation.

This clonotype has ten or more counts. Its antigen is still unknown. Findings of the study overall: The formation of large CDR3 similarity clusters by expanded TCRs significantly exceeded that of controls.

V lost 2 bases, J lost 0 bases, and 5 bases lay in between. The CDR3 totals 14 residues. Indicated time point: patch test 1, 2 weeks after DPC sensitization. Described treatment: therapeutic diphenylcyclopropenone sensitization with weekly scalp DPC. The template was total RNA from unfractionated whole blood. Authors' methods: Individual samples carried between roughly 23,224 and 700,000 TCRs, with some 100,000 as the median. Each CDR3 protein is one row after TCRdb ran MiXCR on the RACE reads. In this record, the V and J calls reflect TCRdb's handling and not the investigators' own analysis. The profile shows 39,000 or so distinct CDR3 sequences, about 4.2% of them singletons.

V is TRBV12-3 or TRBV12-4 and J is TRBJ2-1, with D unclear. The sample here was whole blood, taken in connection with sensitization to the hapten diphenylcyclopropenone (DPC). The origin of this receptor is a man in his fifties or sixties with alopecia areata. Some clones in this sample may be carry-over from other donors' samples. For the CDR3, the DNA is TGTGCCAGCAGTTTACTACACTCCTACAATGAGCAGTTCTTC. This encodes CASSLLHSYNEQFF.